Below are 9 T cell receptor beta chains sequenced from a single sample in a study of T cells after somatic rescue of genetic block. Clones were read by immunoSEQ multiplex PCR, and TCRdb kept only the in-frame ones, dropping some. In the table there are some 68,000 clones, roughly 90% of which are singletons. Sequencing was carried out using peripheral blood mononuclear cells (PBMCs). The receptors here all came from a man in his thirties or forties.

The chain couples TRBV30 to TRBJ2-3; possibly TRBD1 or TRBD2 for D (5 bases each). Deletions cut 7 bases from V and 4 bases from J, with 27 bases between. This CDR3 spans 17 amino acids. Germline V lookup: CDR1 GTSNPN, CDR2 SVGIG (reference sequence). The CDR3 region is CASELDKTGTVADTQYF. In DNA form, the CDR3 reads TGTGCCTCCGAACTCGACAAAACCGGGACGGTGGCAGATACGCAGTATTTT.

The V and J genes are TRBV9 and TRBJ2-3, with a possible D match to TRBD2 (5 bases). The ends were cut back, 4 bases at V and 3 bases at J, with 15 bases in the middle. The CDR3 sequence is 15 residues long. Germline CDR1 and CDR2: SGDLS and YYNGEE. Here the CDR3 DNA reads TGTGCCAGCAGCACCCTCGGCGGGCCTACAGATACGCAGTATTTT. Its translation: CASSTLGGPTDTQYF.

This clone came up once. The chain carries TRBV30 and TRBJ2-7; D is uncertain. The length of the CDR3 is 12 residues. Trimming removed 3 bases at V and 5 bases at J, with 11 bases between. Per the germline V gene, CDR1 is GTSNPN and CDR2 is SVGIG (reference sequence). CDR3 nucleotides: TGTGCCTGGAGCCCAACTTGGGACGAGCAGTACTTC. It specifies CAWSPTWDEQYF.

This sequence joins TRBV2 and TRBJ2-7; 9 bases are shared with TRBD1. V lost 10 bases, J lost 2 bases, and 9 bases stayed unmatched. This CDR3 has 14 amino acids. Germline loops: CDR1 SNHLY, CDR2 FYNNEI. CDR3 bases: TGTGCCAACAACGGACAGGGGCTTCCCTACGAGCAGTACTTC. Translation gives CANNGQGLPYEQYF.

As regards this clone: Other DNA sequences in this sample translate to the same CDR3. CDR3 in DNA: TGTGCCAGCTCCCCCGACCGAAGCTCCTACAATGAGCAGTTCTTC. Translating gives CASSPDRSSYNEQFF. The V gene is TRBV18, the J gene TRBJ2-1; no definite D call. Germline CDR1 KGHSH, CDR2 LQKENI. This CDR3 comprises 15 residues. V was pared by 6 bases and J by 0 bases, with 12 bases between.

The J gene is TRBJ1-2, the V gene TRBV4-2; 9 bases agree with TRBD1. Germline CDR1 is LGHNA and CDR2 is YNFKEQ. This CDR3 is built from 14 residues. Trimming took 3 bases from V and 8 from J; bases not matched to a gene: 7. DNA of the CDR3: TGTGCCAGCAGCCAGAGGGGACAGGGAGACGGCTACACCTTC. Translated, it gives CASSQRGQGDGYTF.

The chain carries TRBV13 and TRBJ2-2; TRBD1 or TRBD2 may be the D gene (5 bases each). CDR1 and CDR2 (germline): PRHDT, FYEKMQ (reference sequence). V was shortened by 0 bases and J by 3 bases, with 11 bases between the two germline ends. The CDR3 length is 16 residues. CDR3 loop: CASSLGHRGDTGELFF. Written as DNA, the CDR3 is TGTGCCAGCAGCTTAGGCCATAGGGGAGACACCGGGGAGCTGTTTTTT. Looking up the rest from reference TRBV13 and TRBJ2-2 gives the full variable domain: AAGVIQSPRHLIKEKRETATLKCYPIPRHDTVYWYQQGPGQDPQFLISFYEKMQSDKGSIPDRFSAQQFSDYHSELNMSSLELGDSALYFCASSLGHRGDTGELFFGEGSRLTVL.

The V and J genes are TRBV7-2 and TRBJ1-1; possible D gene TRBD1, 6 bases. The V gene lost 5 bases and the J gene lost 0 bases, with 13 bases spanning the gap. CDR1 and CDR2 from the germline V gene are SGHTA and FQGNSA. This CDR3 has 15 residues. This CDR3 reads CASSGRQALNTEAFF. The DNA of the CDR3 is TGTGCCAGCAGCGGAAGACAGGCCCTGAACACTGAAGCTTTCTTT.

This chain uses TRBV5-6 with TRBJ2-7, with unresolved D. The CDR3 covers 15 residues. Per germline, CDR1 SGHDT and CDR2 YYEEEE. V lost 1 base to trimming and J lost 0 bases, with 11 bases between them. CDR3 DNA sequence: TGTGCCAGCAGCTTGCGACGGATCAGCTCCTACGAGCAGTACTTC. It encodes CASSLRRISSYEQYF.